Sequencing of this TCR beta chain was carried out in a study of blood T cell repertoires in COVID-19. The length of the CDR3 is 13 residues. Deletions cut 5 bases from V and 10 bases from J, with 12 bases between. Germline V lookup: CDR1 SGHVS, CDR2 FNYEAQ. Clones were sequenced by immunoSEQ multiplex PCR, and TCRdb holds only the in-frame ones, with some missing. The data show roughly 140,000 clones, approximately 85% seen once. The TCR originated in a man aged 65 to 85 with acute or convalescent COVID-19. The V and J genes are TRBV7-6 and TRBJ1-6; D ambiguous. Sequenced input: peripheral blood. As DNA, the CDR3 is TGTGCCAGCAGCCCGGGATCGAGCTCACCCCTCCACTTT. Translation gives CASSPGSSSPLHF.